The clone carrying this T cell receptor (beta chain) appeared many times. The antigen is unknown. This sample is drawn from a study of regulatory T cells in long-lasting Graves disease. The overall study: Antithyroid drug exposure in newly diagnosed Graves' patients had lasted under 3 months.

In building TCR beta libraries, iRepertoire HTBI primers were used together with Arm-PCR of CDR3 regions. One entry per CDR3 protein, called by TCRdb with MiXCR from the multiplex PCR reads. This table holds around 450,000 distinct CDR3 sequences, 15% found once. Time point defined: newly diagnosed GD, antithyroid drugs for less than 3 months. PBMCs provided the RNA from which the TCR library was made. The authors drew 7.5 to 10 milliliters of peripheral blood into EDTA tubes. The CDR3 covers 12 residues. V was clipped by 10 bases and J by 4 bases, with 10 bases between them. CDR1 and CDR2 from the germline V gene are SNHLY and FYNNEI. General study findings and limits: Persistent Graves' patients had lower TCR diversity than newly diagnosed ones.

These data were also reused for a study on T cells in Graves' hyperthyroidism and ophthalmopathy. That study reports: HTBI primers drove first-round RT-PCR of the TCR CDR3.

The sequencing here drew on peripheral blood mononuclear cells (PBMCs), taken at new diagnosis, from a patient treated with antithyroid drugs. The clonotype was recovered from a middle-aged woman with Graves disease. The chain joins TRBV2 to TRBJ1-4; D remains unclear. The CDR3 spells CATMGFNEKLFF. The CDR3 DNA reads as TGTGCCACCATGGGGTTTAATGAAAAACTGTTTTTT.